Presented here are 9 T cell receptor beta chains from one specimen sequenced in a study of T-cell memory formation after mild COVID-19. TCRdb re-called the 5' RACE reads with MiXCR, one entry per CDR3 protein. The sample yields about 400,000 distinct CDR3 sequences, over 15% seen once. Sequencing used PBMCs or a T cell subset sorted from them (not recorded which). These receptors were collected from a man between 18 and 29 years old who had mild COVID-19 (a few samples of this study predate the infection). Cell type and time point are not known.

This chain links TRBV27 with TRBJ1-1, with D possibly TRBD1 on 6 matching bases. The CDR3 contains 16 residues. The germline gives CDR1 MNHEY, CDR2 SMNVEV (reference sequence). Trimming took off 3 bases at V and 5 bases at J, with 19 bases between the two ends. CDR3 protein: CASSFLGGVEKTEAFF. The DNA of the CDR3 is TGTGCCAGCAGTTTTTTAGGGGGAGTGGAGAAAACTGAAGCTTTCTTT.

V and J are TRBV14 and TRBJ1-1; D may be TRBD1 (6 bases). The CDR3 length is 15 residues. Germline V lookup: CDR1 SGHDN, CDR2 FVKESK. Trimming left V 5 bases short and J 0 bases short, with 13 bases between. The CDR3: CASSYYGGLNTEAFF. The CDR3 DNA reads TGTGCCAGCAGCTATTACGGGGGGCTGAACACTGAAGCTTTCTTT.

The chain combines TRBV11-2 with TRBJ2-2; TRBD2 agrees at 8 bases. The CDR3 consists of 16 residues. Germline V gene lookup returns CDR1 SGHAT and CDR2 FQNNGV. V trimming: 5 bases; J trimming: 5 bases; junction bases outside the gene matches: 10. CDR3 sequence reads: CASSLVRGGSTGELFF. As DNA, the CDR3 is TGTGCCAGCAGCCTCGTTCGGGGGGGGTCAACCGGGGAGCTGTTTTTT.

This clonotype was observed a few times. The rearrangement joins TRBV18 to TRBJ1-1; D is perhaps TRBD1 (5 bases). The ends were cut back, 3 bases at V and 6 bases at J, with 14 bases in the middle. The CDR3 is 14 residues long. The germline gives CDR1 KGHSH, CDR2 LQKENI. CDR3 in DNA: TGTGCCAGCTCACCCGACCCATGGGGCGCTGAAGCTTTCTTT. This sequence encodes CASSPDPWGAEAFF.

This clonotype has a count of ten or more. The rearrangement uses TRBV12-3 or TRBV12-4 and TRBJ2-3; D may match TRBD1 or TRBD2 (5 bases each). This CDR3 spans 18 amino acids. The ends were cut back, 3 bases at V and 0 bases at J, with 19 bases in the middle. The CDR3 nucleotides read TGTGCCAGCAGTTTCTTGAGTACGGGGCGGCCTAGCACAGATACGCAGTATTTT. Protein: CASSFLSTGRPSTDTQYF.

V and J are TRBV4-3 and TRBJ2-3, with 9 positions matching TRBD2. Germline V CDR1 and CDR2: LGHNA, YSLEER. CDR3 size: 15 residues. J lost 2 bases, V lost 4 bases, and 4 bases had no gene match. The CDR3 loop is CASSPGLAPTDTQYF. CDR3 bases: TGCGCCAGCAGCCCGGGACTAGCTCCCACAGATACGCAGTATTTT.

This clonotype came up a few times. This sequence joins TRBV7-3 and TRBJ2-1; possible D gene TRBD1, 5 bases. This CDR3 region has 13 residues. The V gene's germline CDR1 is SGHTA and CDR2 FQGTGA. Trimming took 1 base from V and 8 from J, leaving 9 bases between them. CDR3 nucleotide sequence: TGTGCCAGCAGCTTAAGTGACAGCTATGAGCAGTTCTTC. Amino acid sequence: CASSLSDSYEQFF.

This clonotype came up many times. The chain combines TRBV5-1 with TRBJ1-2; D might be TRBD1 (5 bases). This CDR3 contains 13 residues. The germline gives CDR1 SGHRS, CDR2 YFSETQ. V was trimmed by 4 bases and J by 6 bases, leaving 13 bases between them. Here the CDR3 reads CASSPGPGNGYTF. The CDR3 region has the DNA TGCGCCAGCAGCCCGGGGCCGGGAAATGGCTACACCTTC. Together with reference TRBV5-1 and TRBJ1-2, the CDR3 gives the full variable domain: KAGVTQTPRYLIKTRGQQVTLSCSPISGHRSVSWYQQTPGQGLQFLFEYFSETQRNKGNFPGRFSGRQFSNSRSEMNVSTLELGDSALYLCASSPGPGNGYTFGSGTRLTVV.

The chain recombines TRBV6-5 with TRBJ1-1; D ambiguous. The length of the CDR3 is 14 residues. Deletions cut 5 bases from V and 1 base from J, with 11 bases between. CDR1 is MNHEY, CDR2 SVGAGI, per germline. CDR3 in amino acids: CASSRQAWNTEAFF. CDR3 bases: TGTGCCAGCAGTCGGCAGGCATGGAACACTGAAGCTTTCTTT.